This entry lists 9 T cell receptor beta chains sequenced from one sample in a study of spatial heterogeneity in lung cancer. MiXCR was run by TCRdb on the 5' RACE reads, yielding one entry per CDR3 protein. The profile shows around 9,800 distinct CDR3 sequences, 6.3% of them singletons. Time point defined: sample taken at primary tumor resection. Unsorted whole RNA of tumor, nontumor lung or frozen PBMC was sequenced. The sequences come from PBMCs, collected at surgery. These receptors were obtained from a male donor with early-stage non-small cell lung cancer.

This clonotype was seen only a few times. Being off target in a library aimed at alpha chains, this beta chain has a size of little meaning. This sequence joins TRBV6-5 and TRBJ2-3, with D hard to call. This CDR3 is 15 amino acids long. Germline assignment: CDR1 MNHEY and CDR2 SVGAGI. V shed 2 bases and J shed 1 base, with 10 bases lying between them. In nucleotides, the CDR3 is TGTGCCAGCAGTTACCGTCGGGTCGGCACAGATACGCAGTATTTT. The encoded protein is CASSYRRVGTDTQYF.

In its sample, this clonotype ranks as medium-sized. This beta chain is off target for a library built for alpha chains, so its abundance means little. CDR3 nucleotide sequence: TGCAGCGTTGAAAAAGGGCGGAGGACAGGGGGAAGCGAGCAGTTCTTC. It yields the protein CSVEKGRRTGGSEQFF. This rearrangement joins TRBV29-1 to TRBJ2-1; TRBD1 matches 10 bases. The CDR3 has 16 amino acids. Per germline, CDR1 SQVTM and CDR2 ANQGSEA. V trimming: 2 bases; J trimming: 10 bases; junction bases outside the gene matches: 14.

This clonotype was observed at least ten times. This beta chain is a stray sequence in a library constructed for alpha chains; its clone size is not meaningful. This chain uses TRBV11-3 with TRBJ2-2; 7 nucleotides line up with TRBD1. Germline CDR1 reads SGHNT; CDR2 reads YENEEA. Trimming took 3 bases from V and 3 from J; bases not matched to a gene: 1. This CDR3 has 14 amino acids. This CDR3 reads CASSFTGDTGELFF. CDR3 DNA sequence: TGTGCCAGCAGCTTTACAGGGGACACCGGGGAGCTGTTTTTT.

A word on this clonotype: This beta chain is an off-target read within a library intended for alpha chains, so its frequency means little. This chain uses TRBV28 with TRBJ2-5, with a weak D call TRBD1 (6 bases). Germline-derived CDR1 and CDR2 are MDHEN and SYDVKM. This CDR3 region has 14 residues. V lost 4 bases and J lost 7, with 16 bases in between. CDR3 sequence: CASSSQGVVGTQYF. DNA for the CDR3: TGTGCCAGCAGTTCACAGGGAGTGGTAGGGACCCAGTACTTC.

This clonotype was recorded many times. Because the library targeted alpha chains, this beta chain is an off-target read whose size means little. The chain has TRBV28 and TRBJ2-1; 14 bases map to TRBD2. After removal of 5 bases from V and 10 bases from J, the junction contained 22 bases not matched to a gene. CDR1 and CDR2 from the germline V gene are MDHEN and SYDVKM. This CDR3 contains 20 residues. The CDR3 sequence: CASSPPFTGTSGGFLGEQFF. CDR3 in DNA: TGTGCCAGCAGTCCCCCCTTCACCGGGACTAGCGGGGGCTTTCTAGGAGAGCAGTTCTTC.

This clonotype was detected many times. Found in a library prepared for alpha chains, this beta chain is an off-target read, and its abundance has little meaning. CDR3 in DNA: TGCAGTTTGGAGCGGGGAGCCAAAAACATTCAGTACTTC. The encoded protein is CSLERGAKNIQYF. V usage is TRBV20-1 and J usage is TRBJ2-4; 7 bases are a match to TRBD2. V gave up 8 bases and J gave up 0 bases; unmatched junction bases: 4. Germline CDR1 reads DFQATT; CDR2 reads SNEGSKA (reference sequence). This CDR3 spans 13 amino acids.

This clonotype has only a few counts. This beta chain is off target for a library built for alpha chains, so its abundance means little. The chain combines TRBV5-1 with TRBJ1-1; tentative D call: TRBD1 (6 bases). Germline CDR1 is SGHRS and CDR2 is YFSETQ. CDR3 length: 14 amino acids. Trimming pared 6 bases from V and 1 base from J, leaving 13 bases between. CDR3 nucleotide sequence: TGCGCCAGCATGGGGACACCCGCGAACACTGAAGCTTTCTTT. Amino acids: CASMGTPANTEAFF.

This clonotype was seen many times. Because this beta chain is a stray read in a library intended to capture alpha chains, its abundance should not be given much weight. V and J are TRBV10-3 and TRBJ1-5, with D perhaps matching TRBD1 (6 bases). The germline V and J ends were trimmed by 2 bases and 4 bases, with 9 bases remaining between them. The germline V gene encodes CDR1 ENHRY and CDR2 SYGVKD. The CDR3 covers 14 residues. The CDR3 region has the DNA TGTGCCATCAGTGAGGGACAGACTAATCAGCCCCAGCATTTT. It encodes CAISEGQTNQPQHF.

As for this clonotype: With the library built for alpha chains, this beta chain is off target and its frequency is not meaningful. The chain carries TRBV12-3 or TRBV12-4 and TRBJ2-7, with D maybe TRBD1 (6 bases). The CDR3 contains 14 residues. V was clipped by 10 bases and J by 2 bases, with 18 bases between them. The CDR3, as DNA: TGTGCCATACGGAAGCAGGGGTCGGCCTACGAGCAGTACTTC. This encodes CAIRKQGSAYEQYF.